The 32 T cell receptor beta chains below were found in one sample sequenced in a study of blood T cells in healthy people across ages. The authors ran a second PCR of about 6 to 11 cycles using a sample-barcoded 5' primer and a J-beta primer mix. Via MiXCR, TCRdb re-called the 5' RACE reads, giving one row per CDR3 protein. The sample lists hundreds of thousands of distinct CDR3 sequences, around 46% occurring once. What was sequenced was blood. These receptor sequences come from a woman aged 55-69 years in good health.

This clonotype was recorded a few times. The CDR3 region is CSVQDPADSSYEQYF. In nucleotides, the CDR3 is TGCAGCGTCCAAGACCCAGCTGATAGCTCCTACGAGCAGTACTTC. This sequence joins TRBV29-1 and TRBJ2-7; D remains ambiguous. There are 15 residues in the CDR3. The germline gives CDR1 SQVTM, CDR2 ANQGSEA. V was clipped by 6 bases and J by 0 bases, with 18 bases between them.

The rearrangement links TRBV9 to TRBJ1-4; D uncertain. CDR1 and CDR2 from the germline V gene are SGDLS and YYNGEE. CDR3 length: 15 residues. Trimming pared 4 bases from V and 8 bases from J, leaving 18 bases between. CDR3 amino acids: CASSIDSGRGEKLFF. Written as DNA, the CDR3 is TGTGCCAGCAGCATAGACTCAGGCCGAGGGGAAAAACTGTTTTTT.

This clonotype has just a few counts. This chain connects TRBV9 to TRBJ2-7; D remains ambiguous. Germline values: CDR1 SGDLS, CDR2 YYNGEE. The CDR3 consists of 13 residues. V shed 4 bases and J shed 7 bases, with 15 bases lying between them. The CDR3 region has the DNA TGTGCCAGCAGCTCCCTATCCGTGGAGGAGCAGTACTTC. As protein: CASSSLSVEEQYF.

The chain employs TRBV20-1 and TRBJ1-4; possible D gene TRBD1, 5 bases. Germline assignment: CDR1 DFQATT and CDR2 SNEGSKA (reference sequence). The ends were cut back, 5 bases at V and 0 bases at J, with 7 bases in the middle. This CDR3 is built from 13 residues. The CDR3: CSARQSTNEKLFF. DNA for the CDR3: TGCAGTGCTCGACAGTCAACTAATGAAAAACTGTTTTTT.

A few counts support this clonotype. V is TRBV12-3 or TRBV12-4 and J is TRBJ1-2; TRBD1 might be the D (5 bases). Trimming took off 2 bases at V and 8 bases at J, with 12 bases between the two ends. The CDR3 sequence is 13 residues long. This CDR3 reads CASSLPPGVGYTF. The CDR3 region has the DNA TGTGCCAGCAGTTTACCACCGGGGGTCGGCTACACCTTC.

The chain recombines TRBV4-1 with TRBJ2-7; D unresolved. With the DNA end fitting TRBJ2-5 better, the J assignment may be wrong. The CDR3 consists of 15 residues. Germline assignment: CDR1 MGHRA and CDR2 YSYEKL. This CDR3 is CASSQEGRLQETQYF. The CDR3 DNA sequence: TGCGCCAGCAGCCAAGAGGGCAGGCTTCAAGAGACCCAGTACTTC.

V is TRBV2 and J is TRBJ2-7, with 13 bases identical to TRBD2. CDR1 is SNHLY and CDR2 is FYNNEI in the germline V gene. Trimming removed 8 bases from V and 4 bases from J; junction bases left unmatched: 11. This CDR3 spans 16 amino acids. CDR3 region: CASGEGLAGAGYEQYF. DNA of the CDR3: TGTGCCAGCGGGGAAGGACTAGCGGGGGCAGGATACGAGCAGTACTTC.

The V call is TRBV7-2, the J call TRBJ2-5; 12 bases are a match to TRBD2. Germline trimming cut 5 bases from V and 11 bases from J; bases unmatched to any gene: 9. The CDR3 runs 14 residues. Germline V gene data show CDR1 as SGHTA and CDR2 as FQGNSA. The DNA for the CDR3 is TGTGCCAGCAGCCGGACTAGCGGGATGGGGGAGCAGTACTTC. Protein: CASSRTSGMGEQYF.

This clonotype occurred once. The chain is built from TRBV11-2 and TRBJ2-1, with 7 bases identical to TRBD2. The CDR3 extends over 14 amino acids. V was pared by 0 bases and J by 13 bases, with 9 bases of the junction left unmatched. Germline CDR1 reads SGHAT; CDR2 reads FQNNGV. Here the CDR3 DNA reads TGTGCCAGCAGCTTAGATTCTAGCGGTCAGGCCCAGTTCTTC. This gives the protein CASSLDSSGQAQFF.

This clonotype turned up a few times. The chain has TRBV12-3 or TRBV12-4 and TRBJ1-1; TRBD1 matches at 7 bases. V trimming: 5 bases; J trimming: 4 bases; junction bases outside the gene matches: 10. CDR3 size: 15 residues. The CDR3 sequence is CASSIDRAAGTEAFF. CDR3 DNA: TGTGCCAGCAGTATAGACAGGGCGGCGGGCACTGAAGCTTTCTTT.

The gene calls are TRBV6-5 and TRBJ2-5, with TRBD1 matching over 8 bases. Trimming removed 0 bases from V and 4 bases from J; junction bases left unmatched: 10. Germline lookup yields CDR1 MNHEY and CDR2 SVGAGI. This CDR3 is built from 17 residues. CDR3 DNA sequence: TGTGCCAGCAGTTACTCTCGACAGGGGATCTCGGGAGAGACCCAGTACTTC. Its translation: CASSYSRQGISGETQYF.

V gene TRBV29-1 combines with J gene TRBJ2-7; TRBD2 aligns across 11 bases. The CDR3 contains 14 residues. Germline lookup yields CDR1 SQVTM and CDR2 ANQGSEA. The V and J ends lost 6 bases and 7 bases, in that order; junction bases with no gene match: 11. CDR3 region: CSVAGTSGYNEQYF. The DNA of the CDR3 is TGCAGCGTGGCCGGGACTAGCGGCTACAATGAGCAGTACTTC.

In its sample, this clonotype was seen a few times. The chain is built from TRBV3-1 and TRBJ1-2; TRBD1 might be the D (6 bases). Germline-derived CDR1 and CDR2 are LGHDT and YNNKEL (reference sequence). Trimming shortened V by 1 base and J by 0 bases, and 12 bases separated the two germline ends. The length of the CDR3 is 16 residues. Written as DNA, the CDR3 is TGTGCCAGCAGCCAAGGTTACAGGGCTCCTAACTATGGCTACACCTTC. Protein sequence: CASSQGYRAPNYGYTF.

The chain has TRBV5-6 and TRBJ2-1; 15 bases agree with TRBD2. This CDR3 is 16 amino acids long. Germline V CDR1 and CDR2: SGHDT, YYEEEE. With 2 bases clipped from V and 10 bases from J, the junction kept 7 bases outside the gene matches. CDR3 loop: CASSFGTSGRKREQFF. In DNA form, the CDR3 reads TGTGCCAGCAGCTTCGGGACTAGCGGGAGGAAGAGGGAGCAGTTCTTC.

The chain has TRBV6-6 and TRBJ1-2; TRBD1 is a possible D gene (5 bases). The germline gives CDR1 MNHNY, CDR2 SVGAGI (reference sequence). Trimming shortened V by 6 bases and J by 3 bases, and 23 bases separated the two germline ends. The CDR3 covers 17 residues. The CDR3 DNA reads as TGTGCCAGCAGCCACTCCTTCGGGGGGAGCTTTGACTATGGCTACACCTTC. Its translation is CASSHSFGGSFDYGYTF.

Worth noting for this clonotype: One junction end does not reproduce the germline sequence, and a read error may be involved. The J gene is TRBJ2-3, the V gene TRBV20-1; 7 bases line up with TRBD1. Germline lookup yields CDR1 DFQATT and CDR2 SNEGSKA (reference sequence). The CDR3 is 15 residues long. The CDR3 DNA is TGCAGTGTTAGAGATGGTGCAGGGGGAGCAGATACGCAGTATTTT. Amino acids: CSVRDGAGGADTQYF.

This chain connects TRBV21-1 to TRBJ2-7; no check of the table's D call, TRBD1, against the DNA was made. TRBV21-1 is assigned pseudogene status. This CDR3 is 16 amino acids long. The CDR3 coding sequence is TGTGCCAGCAGCCCCTTGGGGGGGTCAGGGCAGAGCGAGCAGTACTTC. It translates to CASSPLGGSGQSEQYF.

This clonotype was observed a few times. The V call is TRBV7-9, the J call TRBJ2-3; tentatively, D is TRBD2 (6 bases). Germline V gives CDR1 SEHNR, CDR2 FQNEAQ (reference sequence). V gave up 2 bases and J gave up 3 bases, with 15 bases separating them. This CDR3 is built from 16 residues. This CDR3 is CASSLIRGTRTDTQYF. In nucleotides, the CDR3 is TGTGCCAGCAGCTTAATTCGCGGGACCAGAACAGATACGCAGTATTTT.

The sample holds a few counts of this clonotype. V is TRBV13 and J is TRBJ2-4, with D perhaps matching TRBD2 (5 bases). CDR1 is PRHDT, CDR2 FYEKMQ, per germline (reference sequence). This CDR3 comprises 15 residues. V lost 4 bases to trimming and J lost 0 bases, with 10 bases between them. CDR3 amino acids: CASSSDSIAKNIQYF. CDR3 bases: TGTGCCAGCAGCTCGGACTCGATAGCCAAAAACATTCAGTACTTC.

This clonotype was observed a handful of times. This chain joins TRBV20-1 and TRBJ2-1; TRBD2 agrees at 7 bases. V was pared by 0 bases and J by 8 bases, with 13 bases of the junction left unmatched. The CDR3 contains 16 residues. Per the germline V gene, CDR1 is DFQATT and CDR2 is SNEGSKA (reference sequence). The CDR3 sequence is CSARDVGGGRGDEQFF. The CDR3 coding sequence is TGCAGTGCTAGAGATGTGGGGGGGGGTCGGGGGGATGAGCAGTTCTTC.

This clonotype was seen a few times. This chain links TRBV5-1 with TRBJ1-1; D ambiguous. The V and J ends lost 2 bases and 0 bases respectively, with 8 bases between them. The CDR3 is 14 residues long. Germline V gene lookup returns CDR1 SGHRS and CDR2 YFSETQ. CDR3 nucleotide sequence: TGCGCCAGCAGCTTTGAGGGCGTGAACACTGAAGCTTTCTTT. Translated, it gives CASSFEGVNTEAFF.

This clonotype was seen only once. This chain connects TRBV4-1 to TRBJ1-5; D not certain. The CDR3 contains 16 residues. Per germline, CDR1 MGHRA and CDR2 YSYEKL. Trimming shortened V by 3 bases and J by 1 base, and 13 bases separated the two germline ends. CDR3 bases: TGCGCCAGCAGCCAGGAACCTCATTGGAGCAATCAGCCCCAGCATTTT. This sequence encodes CASSQEPHWSNQPQHF.

The rearrangement uses TRBV18 and TRBJ1-5, with D unresolved. V was trimmed by 6 bases and J by 6 bases, leaving 12 bases between them. Germline V gene sequence: CDR1 KGHSH, CDR2 LQKENI. This CDR3 has 13 residues. The CDR3 sequence: CASSPGRSQPQHF. The CDR3 coding sequence is TGTGCCAGCTCCCCGGGCAGGTCTCAGCCCCAGCATTTT.

The V gene is TRBV20-1, the J gene TRBJ1-2; TRBD1 aligns across 7 bases. Trimming removed 4 bases from V and 12 bases from J; junction bases left unmatched: 8. The CDR3 totals 11 residues. The germline V gene has CDR1 DFQATT and CDR2 SNEGSKA (reference sequence). The CDR3 DNA is TGCAGTGCTACCGGACAGGAGGGTCACACCTTC. It yields the protein CSATGQEGHTF.

This chain connects TRBV11-3 to TRBJ2-2; no reliable D call. Deletions cut 0 bases from V and 2 bases from J, with 13 bases between. CDR3 length: 17 amino acids. Germline assignment: CDR1 SGHNT and CDR2 YENEEA. The CDR3 protein is CASSLDLLQSNTGELFF. In DNA form, the CDR3 reads TGTGCCAGCAGCTTAGATCTCTTACAGAGCAACACCGGGGAGCTGTTTTTT.

With regard to this clonotype: A read error may account for a junction end that differs from germline. V and J are TRBV2 and TRBJ1-1; D uncertain. Per germline, CDR1 SNHLY and CDR2 FYNNEI. The CDR3 sequence is 15 residues long. The CDR3 loop is CACSEALLSGFEAFF. The CDR3 nucleotides read TGTGCCTGCAGTGAAGCGCTTCTATCAGGTTTCGAGGCTTTCTTT.

Concerning this clonotype: A read error may explain this, as a much larger clone is one base away. This chain uses TRBV7-2 with TRBJ2-7; 11 bases are shared with TRBD2. This CDR3 region has 19 residues. Germline CDR1 is SGHTA and CDR2 is FQGNSA. This CDR3 is CASSLDRLAGRQTSYKQYF. CDR3 DNA: TGTGCCAGCAGCTTAGATCGACTAGCGGGACGCCAAACCTCCTACAAGCAGTACTTC.

This clonotype was seen a handful of times. The rearrangement joins TRBV6-5 to TRBJ2-5; 9 positions match TRBD1. The J call may be mistaken, given a closer DNA end match to TRBJ2-7. The germline V gene has CDR1 MNHEY and CDR2 SVGAGI. The CDR3 sequence is 15 residues long. The CDR3 DNA reads TGTGCCAGCGCCAAAGCTGGGACAGGGCGCTACGAGCAGTACTTC. This codes for CASAKAGTGRYEQYF.

The chain links TRBV11-2 to TRBJ2-1; D remains ambiguous. Germline assignment: CDR1 SGHAT and CDR2 FQNNGV. The CDR3 spans 15 residues. Trimming took 7 bases from V and 4 from J, leaving 17 bases between them. CDR3 nucleotides: TGTGCCAGCACCACCATGGAACGGCCGTACAATGAGCAGTTCTTC. It codes for CASTTMERPYNEQFF.

This clonotype was seen once. V is TRBV12-3 or TRBV12-4 and J is TRBJ1-1, with a weak D call TRBD1 (6 bases). The CDR3 runs to 13 residues. The V end was cut by 3 bases, the J end by 5 bases, with 10 bases between. CDR3 sequence: CASSFAGVTEAFF. In DNA form, the CDR3 reads TGTGCCAGCAGTTTTGCAGGGGTTACTGAAGCTTTCTTT.

The chain is built from TRBV12-3 or TRBV12-4 and TRBJ2-7; D may match TRBD1 or TRBD2 (6 bases each). Trimming removed 8 bases from V and 3 bases from J, with 14 bases in between. The CDR3 is 13 amino acids. CDR3 loop: CASATGGNYEQYF. The CDR3, as DNA: TGTGCCAGCGCCACCGGGGGCAACTACGAGCAGTACTTC.

In its sample, this clonotype was seen a few times. The chain uses TRBV10-3 and TRBJ1-1; TRBD1 aligns across 7 bases. Germline values: CDR1 ENHRY, CDR2 SYGVKD. Trimming removed 2 bases from V and 0 bases from J; junction bases left unmatched: 3. CDR3 length: 15 residues. CDR3 loop: CAISEQGGLNTEAFF. DNA of the CDR3: TGTGCCATCAGTGAGCAGGGGGGGCTGAACACTGAAGCTTTCTTT.